The next 8 T cell receptor beta chains were all read from a single sample in a study of blood T cell dynamics during melanoma immunotherapy. The table came from immunoSEQ multiplex PCR; TCRdb's copy has only in-frame clones and leaves some out. There are about a thousand clones in the sample; 90% to 95% occur only once, and 5.8% lies in the top ten. The time point: week 3, after first cycle of checkpoint inhibitor. This material consisted of effector memory CD8+ T cells from blood, taken from a patient treated with checkpoint blockade. Receptor source: a human donor with melanoma.

This chain connects TRBV19 to TRBJ1-6; 9 nucleotides line up with TRBD1. CDR1 is LNHDA, CDR2 SQIVND, per germline (reference sequence). Germline trimming cut 4 bases from V and 7 bases from J; bases unmatched to any gene: 2. The CDR3 covers 14 residues. CDR3 DNA sequence: TGTGCCAGTAGTACGACAGGGGGGAATTCACCCCTCCACTTT. The encoded protein is CASSTTGGNSPLHF.

The chain links TRBV4-1 to TRBJ2-7, with 7 bases lining up with TRBD2. The CDR3 is 16 residues long. The germline V gene encodes CDR1 MGHRA and CDR2 YSYEKL. V shed 0 bases, J shed 3 bases, and the junction held 8 bases outside the gene matches. In DNA form, the CDR3 reads TGCGCCAGCAGCCAAGATAGGGAGGGCGCAGTCTACGAGCAGTACTTC. Translation gives CASSQDREGAVYEQYF.

The chain recombines TRBV2 with TRBJ2-7; D is perhaps TRBD1 or TRBD2 (5 bases each). In germline, CDR1 is SNHLY, CDR2 FYNNEI. V was cut by 9 bases and J by 5 bases, with 14 bases left in between. The CDR3 covers 12 residues. CDR3 bases: TGTGCCAGGTCCGGGACGTCTGACGAGCAGTACTTC. Protein sequence: CARSGTSDEQYF.

The V and J genes are TRBV2 and TRBJ2-3; D may correspond to TRBD1 or TRBD2 (5 bases each). Trimming stripped 8 bases from V and 3 bases from J, with 12 bases between. CDR3 size: 13 residues. Germline CDR1 and CDR2: SNHLY and FYNNEI. CDR3 sequence reads: CASYGTRTDTQYF. The CDR3 DNA is TGTGCCAGCTACGGGACGCGAACAGATACGCAGTATTTT.

The V gene is TRBV5-1, the J gene TRBJ2-2; 10 positions match TRBD1. The CDR3 is made up of 22 amino acids. Per the germline V gene, CDR1 is SGHRS and CDR2 is YFSETQ. V lost 4 bases and J lost 6; bases outside the gene matches: 27. CDR3: CASSPFWSDEPRDRGSPGELFF. CDR3 DNA sequence: TGCGCCAGCAGCCCATTTTGGTCTGACGAGCCCCGGGACAGGGGTTCCCCCGGGGAGCTGTTTTTT.

This chain connects TRBV19 to TRBJ2-7, with 9 bases matching TRBD1. Losses at the gene ends were 3 bases for V and 4 bases for J; bases not matched to a gene: 7. Germline V lookup: CDR1 LNHDA, CDR2 SQIVND (reference sequence). CDR3 length: 15 amino acids. The DNA of the CDR3 is TGTGCCAGTAGTATCCCGACAGGGGGTTTTTACGAGCAGTACTTC. This encodes CASSIPTGGFYEQYF.

This sequence joins TRBV5-6 and TRBJ2-7; D gene uncertain. The CDR3 consists of 14 residues. Germline V gene data show CDR1 as SGHDT and CDR2 as YYEEEE. V lost 1 base and J 2 bases, leaving 10 bases between the germline ends. The CDR3 sequence: CASSLYLGTYEQYF. DNA of the CDR3: TGTGCCAGCAGCTTGTACCTCGGTACCTACGAGCAGTACTTC.

The chain has TRBV28 and TRBJ2-3, with D possibly TRBD1 on 5 matching bases. The CDR3 runs 14 residues. In germline, CDR1 is MDHEN, CDR2 SYDVKM. V was cut by 5 bases and J by 1 base, with 10 bases left in between. CDR3 residues: CASSPLTGTDTQYF. The CDR3 coding sequence is TGTGCCAGCAGTCCATTGACAGGCACAGATACGCAGTATTTT. Drawing the rest from reference TRBV28 and TRBJ2-3, the complete variable domain is DVKVTQSSRYLVKRTGEKVFLECVQDMDHENMFWYRQDPGLGLRLIYFSYDVKMKEKGDIPEGYSVSREKKERFSLILESASTNQTSMYLCASSPLTGTDTQYFGPGTRLTVL.